Presented here are 4 T cell receptor beta chains from one specimen sequenced in a study of shared clonotypes between healthy human individuals. Data came from immunoSEQ multiplex PCR; TCRdb stores just in-frame clones and leaves some out. The sample lists 2 million to 2.5 million clones, roughly 93% occurring once. The specimen was naive CD4+ T cells from PBMCs. Subset here: CD45RA+ positively selected. These receptors were collected from a man younger than 30 in good health. Some clones in this sample may be carry-over from other donors' samples.

V usage is TRBV28 and J usage is TRBJ1-3; 8 bases map to TRBD1. V dropped 3 bases and J dropped 0; count of bases not matched to a gene: 7. Germline-derived CDR1 and CDR2 are MDHEN and SYDVKM. CDR3 length: 17 amino acids. In DNA form, the CDR3 reads TGTGCCAGCAGTTTGCCAACAGGGGGTTACTCTGGAAACACCATATATTTT. Its protein is CASSLPTGGYSGNTIYF.

In DNA form, the CDR3 reads TGTGCCAGTAGTAGCCGGGACGGTTATACCGGGGAGCTGTTTTTT. Its translation: CASSSRDGYTGELFF. V and J are TRBV19 and TRBJ2-2; D may match TRBD1 or TRBD2 (5 bases each). CDR3 length: 15 residues. V lost 4 bases and J lost 5, with 14 bases in between. In germline, CDR1 is LNHDA, CDR2 SQIVND (reference sequence).

The rearrangement joins TRBV6-5 to TRBJ2-7, with 10 bases identical to TRBD1. The CDR3 covers 16 residues. Germline V gene data show CDR1 as MNHEY and CDR2 as SVGAGI. J gave up 3 bases and V 2 bases, and 7 bases lay outside the gene matches. The CDR3, as DNA: TGTGCCAGCAGTTACATAGGGACAGGGGTTATCTACGAGCAGTACTTC. Translating it yields CASSYIGTGVIYEQYF.

The rearrangement links TRBV28 to TRBJ2-4, with a tentative D call TRBD1 (6 bases). V gave up 6 bases and J gave up 0 bases, with 15 bases separating them. The CDR3 is 16 amino acids. Germline V CDR1 and CDR2: MDHEN, SYDVKM. The CDR3 reads CASSNPGTLAKNIQYF. DNA of the CDR3: TGTGCCAGCAGCAATCCCGGGACATTAGCCAAAAACATTCAGTACTTC.